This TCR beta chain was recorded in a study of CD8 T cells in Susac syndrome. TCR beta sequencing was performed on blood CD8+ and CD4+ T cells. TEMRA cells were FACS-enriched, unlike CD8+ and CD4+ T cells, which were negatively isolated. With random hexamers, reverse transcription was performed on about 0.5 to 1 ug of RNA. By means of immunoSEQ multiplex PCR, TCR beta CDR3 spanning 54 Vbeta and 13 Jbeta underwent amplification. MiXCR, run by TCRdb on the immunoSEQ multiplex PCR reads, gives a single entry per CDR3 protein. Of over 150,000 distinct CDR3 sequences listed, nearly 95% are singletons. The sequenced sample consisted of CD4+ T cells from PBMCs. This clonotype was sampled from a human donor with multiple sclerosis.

CDR3 in DNA: TGTGCCAGCAGCCAAGAAGGACAGGGACGCAATCAGCCCCAGCATTTT. Its protein product is CASSQEGQGRNQPQHF. J is TRBJ1-5 and V is TRBV3-1; 8 positions agree with TRBD1. CDR1 is LGHDT, CDR2 YNNKEL, per germline (reference sequence). The CDR3 runs to 16 residues. V lost 0 bases to trimming and J lost 2 bases; unmatched junction nucleotides: 3.